This record covers a single T cell receptor (beta chain). These data originate in a study of blood T cell repertoires in COVID-19. TCRdb keeps only in-frame clones here, not all; method: immunoSEQ multiplex PCR. This sample has some 200,000 clones; roughly 94% occur once, and the top ten carry 0.76%. V was trimmed by 5 bases and J by 6 bases, leaving 8 bases between them. The CDR3 consists of 12 residues. Germline V gene data show CDR1 as MNHNY and CDR2 as SVGAGI (reference sequence). The source of this sequence is a man younger than 45 with COVID-19, enrolled during active disease. V usage is TRBV6-6 and J usage is TRBJ1-5; a weak D match, TRBD1 (5 bases). Sequenced: peripheral blood. The CDR3, as DNA: TGTGCCAGCAGTATCGACAGTCAGCCCCAGCATTTT. Translating gives CASSIDSQPQHF.